Shown below are 29 T cell receptor beta chains from a single sample sequenced in a study of T cells in Graves' hyperthyroidism and ophthalmopathy. Amplification of TCR beta CDR3 regions used RNA as the template. A set of HTBI primers served as the primers for a first-round RT-PCR of the TCR CDR3. One entry per CDR3 protein, called by TCRdb with MiXCR from the multiplex PCR reads. Seen here are hundreds of thousands of distinct CDR3 sequences, roughly 20% observed once, and the top ten hold roughly 60%. The sequenced material came from blood. These receptors came from a man between 25 and 39 years old with Graves' ophthalmopathy.

This clonotype was counted a few times. The rearrangement links TRBV6-1 to TRBJ2-5, with D tentatively TRBD1 (6 bases). Germline assignment: CDR1 MNHNS and CDR2 SASEGT. With 6 bases removed from V and 1 base from J, the gap between germline ends came to 9 bases. This CDR3 comprises 13 residues. In DNA form, the CDR3 reads TGTGCCAGCAGACTGACAGGCCAAGAGACCCAGTACTTC. As protein: CASRLTGQETQYF.

This clonotype was observed at least ten times. The CDR3 here is CASSYSGTTNEQYF. The CDR3 bases are TGTGCCAGCAGTTACTCCGGGACGACGAACGAGCAGTACTTC. The chain joins TRBV6-5 to TRBJ2-7; D could derive from TRBD1 or TRBD2 (5 bases each). The CDR3 totals 14 residues. Trimming removed 0 bases from V and 5 bases from J, with 11 bases in between. Germline V gene data show CDR1 as MNHEY and CDR2 as SVGAGI.

This clonotype was counted between two and nine times. CDR3 DNA: TGTGCCAGCAGCTATTGGGCGGGAGCGACGGAGACCCAGTACTTC. Its protein is CASSYWAGATETQYF. The J gene is TRBJ2-5, the V gene TRBV3-1; 7 bases are a match to TRBD2. Losses at the gene ends were 5 bases for V and 5 bases for J; bases not matched to a gene: 11. Germline values: CDR1 LGHDT, CDR2 YNNKEL (reference sequence). The CDR3 totals 15 residues.

The chain couples TRBV28 to TRBJ2-7, with 7 bases matching TRBD2. The V and J ends lost 6 bases and 7 bases, in that order; junction bases with no gene match: 12. Per the germline V gene, CDR1 is MDHEN and CDR2 is SYDVKM. CDR3 length: 14 residues. CDR3 loop: CASREAGVSGEQYF. The CDR3 DNA sequence: TGTGCCAGCAGGGAGGCGGGGGTCTCGGGTGAGCAGTACTTC.

This clonotype came up many times. The chain recombines TRBV12-3 or TRBV12-4 with TRBJ1-1, with D tentatively TRBD1 (6 bases). Trimming removed 5 bases from V and 3 bases from J, with 10 bases in between. The CDR3 consists of 13 residues. CDR3 protein: CASSGQLYTEAFF. CDR3 bases: TGTGCCAGCAGTGGACAGTTGTACACTGAAGCTTTCTTT.

This rearrangement joins TRBV20-1 to TRBJ2-1, with D perhaps TRBD2 (7 bases). In germline, CDR1 is DFQATT, CDR2 SNEGSKA (reference sequence). This CDR3 has 14 residues. V lost 3 bases and J lost 0, with 9 bases in between. Here the CDR3 reads CSASRGGSYNEQFF. The DNA for the CDR3 is TGCAGTGCTAGTAGGGGGGGCTCCTACAATGAGCAGTTCTTC.

This clonotype was counted many times. The rearrangement links TRBV2 to TRBJ1-4; D uncertain. V lost 4 bases and J 6 bases, leaving 6 bases between the germline ends. The CDR3 is 12 residues long. Germline CDR1 is SNHLY and CDR2 is FYNNEI. In DNA form, the CDR3 reads TGTGCCAGCAGTGTGAGGGATGAAAAACTGTTTTTT. Amino acid sequence: CASSVRDEKLFF. Supplemented by reference TRBV2 and TRBJ1-4, the full variable domain reads EPEVTQTPSHQVTQMGQEVILRCVPISNHLYFYWYRQILGQKVEFLVSFYNNEISEKSEIFDDQFSVERPDGSNFTLKIRSTKLEDSAMYFCASSVRDEKLFFGSGTQLSVL.

This clonotype was observed a few times. This CDR3 is CASSLGIRHAEAFF. DNA for the CDR3: TGTGCCAGCAGCTTGGGGATCAGACACGCTGAAGCTTTCTTT. This rearrangement joins TRBV5-6 to TRBJ1-1; D is uncertain. This CDR3 region has 14 residues. Germline assignment: CDR1 SGHDT and CDR2 YYEEEE. V shed 0 bases and J shed 6 bases, with 12 bases lying between them.

This clonotype was detected ten times or more. The chain employs TRBV18 and TRBJ1-1; D call uncertain. CDR1 and CDR2 from the germline V gene are KGHSH and LQKENI. V was cut by 0 bases and J by 1 base, with 9 bases left in between. This CDR3 is built from 15 residues. CDR3 loop: CASSPPKGPNTEAFF. DNA for the CDR3: TGTGCCAGCTCACCACCAAAGGGTCCGAACACTGAAGCTTTCTTT.

The sample holds a few counts of this clonotype. V and J are TRBV6-2 or TRBV6-3 and TRBJ2-2; 7 nucleotides line up with TRBD2. Germline-derived CDR1 and CDR2 are MNHEY and SVGEGT. The CDR3 has 15 residues. Trimming cost V 3 bases and J 5 bases; bases outside gene matches: 6. The CDR3 nucleotides are TGTGCCAGCAGTTATGCGGGAGCCGGAACCGGGGAGCTGTTTTTT. Protein: CASSYAGAGTGELFF.

This clonotype was seen a handful of times. The gene calls are TRBV28 and TRBJ2-7; 12 nucleotides align to TRBD1. Looked up from germline, CDR1 is MDHEN and CDR2 is SYDVKM. V gave up 6 bases and J gave up 5 bases; unmatched junction bases: 14. This CDR3 is 17 amino acids long. In DNA, the CDR3 is TGTGCCAGCAGCGCCCAAAAGGGACAGGGGGCGCGGGACGAGCAGTACTTC. Its translation is CASSAQKGQGARDEQYF.

V usage is TRBV19 and J usage is TRBJ2-4; 9 bases are a match to TRBD2. The CDR3 spans 14 residues. Trimming removed 4 bases from V and 9 bases from J; junction bases left unmatched: 7. Germline V CDR1 and CDR2: LNHDA, SQIVND (reference sequence). The CDR3, as DNA: TGTGCCAGTAGTACGGGACTAGCAAGTGGCATTCAGTACTTC. This sequence encodes CASSTGLASGIQYF.

This clonotype was seen a few times. Germline is not matched at one junction end, which may reflect a read error. The rearrangement uses TRBV9 and TRBJ2-3; 12 bases fit TRBD2. This CDR3 spans 14 amino acids. Per germline, CDR1 SGDLS and CDR2 YYNGEE. The CDR3 DNA is TGTGCCGGCAGCGCCACTAGCGGGAGGGATACGCAGTATTTT. Protein sequence: CAGSATSGRDTQYF.

V gene TRBV10-3 combines with J gene TRBJ2-7; TRBD1 aligns across 8 bases. The trim removed 3 bases at V and 6 bases at J, leaving 16 bases unmatched. Germline CDR1 ENHRY, CDR2 SYGVKD. The length of the CDR3 is 17 residues. The CDR3 loop reads CAISERVRQGRFGEQYF. In DNA form, the CDR3 reads TGTGCCATCAGTGAAAGGGTGAGACAGGGGAGGTTTGGCGAGCAGTACTTC.

The chain combines TRBV25-1 with TRBJ1-5; 10 nucleotides line up with TRBD1. The CDR3 totals 15 residues. The germline V gene encodes CDR1 MGHDK and CDR2 SYGVNS. Trimming cost V 6 bases and J 6 bases; bases outside gene matches: 8. This chain's CDR3 is CASSSGTGVLQPQHF. The CDR3 DNA sequence: TGTGCCAGCAGCTCGGGGACAGGGGTGCTTCAGCCCCAGCATTTT.

The V call is TRBV2, the J call TRBJ1-1; a possible D gene is TRBD1 (5 bases). The V end was cut by 5 bases, the J end by 3 bases, with 10 bases between. The CDR3 consists of 13 residues. The germline gives CDR1 SNHLY, CDR2 FYNNEI. The CDR3 is CASSLQAYTEAFF. CDR3 DNA sequence: TGTGCCAGCAGTCTACAGGCTTACACTGAAGCTTTCTTT.

This clonotype has only a few counts. A junction end diverges from the germline sequence, so it may reflect a read error. V gene TRBV28 combines with J gene TRBJ2-3; D possibly matches TRBD1 or TRBD2 (5 bases each). The CDR3 has 12 amino acids. In germline, CDR1 is MDHEN, CDR2 SYDVKM. CDR3 sequence (DNA): TGTGCCAGCAGTCCTAGCACAGGTACGCAGTATTTT. Amino acid sequence: CASSPSTGTQYF. The entire variable domain, with the rest obtained from reference TRBV28 and TRBJ2-3, is as follows: DVKVTQSSRYLVKRTGEKVFLECVQDMDHENMFWYRQDPGLGLRLIYFSYDVKMKEKGDIPEGYSVSREKKERFSLILESASTNQTSMYLCASSPSTGTQYFGPGTRLTVL.

The chain links TRBV25-1 to TRBJ2-7, with D perhaps matching TRBD2 (6 bases). The CDR3 runs 14 residues. V lost 1 base and J lost 6, with 13 bases in between. Germline CDR1 MGHDK, CDR2 SYGVNS. CDR3 sequence: CASSEFSGGGEQYF. The DNA for the CDR3 is TGTGCCAGCAGTGAATTTAGCGGTGGAGGCGAGCAGTACTTC.

The V and J genes are TRBV6-1 and TRBJ1-5; TRBD1 might be the D (5 bases). The CDR3 totals 14 residues. Germline V gene data show CDR1 as MNHNS and CDR2 as SASEGT. Deletions cut 4 bases from V and 3 bases from J, with 10 bases between. CDR3 sequence: CASSGIRVNQPQHF. CDR3 in DNA: TGTGCCAGCAGTGGGATCAGGGTCAATCAGCCCCAGCATTTT.

The V call is TRBV28, the J call TRBJ1-3, with TRBD1 identical over 8 bases. Germline loops: CDR1 MDHEN, CDR2 SYDVKM. J lost 4 bases, V lost 5 bases, and 7 bases had no gene match. There are 15 residues in the CDR3. The CDR3 reads CASSHSGTGGNTIYF. CDR3 DNA: TGTGCCAGCAGTCATTCCGGGACAGGCGGAAACACCATATATTTT.

This chain joins TRBV3-1 and TRBJ1-5, with TRBD1 matching 8 bases. Losses at the gene ends were 4 bases for V and 0 bases for J; bases not matched to a gene: 11. The germline V gene has CDR1 LGHDT and CDR2 YNNKEL (reference sequence). The CDR3 loop spans 18 amino acids. The DNA of the CDR3 is TGTGCCAGCAGCCTAGCAGGGGGCCAGAGGTATAGCAATCAGCCCCAGCATTTT. This gives the protein CASSLAGGQRYSNQPQHF.

On this clonotype: The junction differs from germline at one of its ends, possibly a read error. The chain recombines TRBV2 with TRBJ2-1, with D hard to call. The CDR3 has 12 amino acids. Germline V gene sequence: CDR1 SNHLY, CDR2 FYNNEI. CDR3 sequence (DNA): TGTACCAGCAGCCTGGGAATGGATGAGCAGTTCTTC. Its protein is CTSSLGMDEQFF.

As concerns this clonotype: Since a much larger clone is just one base distant, this may be a read error. The chain has TRBV3-1 and TRBJ2-1; D remains ambiguous. The ends were cut back, 1 base at V and 9 bases at J, with 7 bases in the middle. Germline CDR1 is LGHDT and CDR2 is YNNKEL (reference sequence). The CDR3 loop spans 12 amino acids. The CDR3 bases are TGTGCCAGCAGCCAAGCCGGAGCTGAGCAGTTCTTC. Protein: CASSQAGAEQFF.

At least ten counts were recorded for this clonotype. V gene TRBV28 combines with J gene TRBJ2-7, with D perhaps assigned TRBD1 or TRBD2 (5 bases each). CDR3 length: 14 residues. Trimming took off 8 bases at V and 6 bases at J, with 20 bases between the two ends. Per germline, CDR1 MDHEN and CDR2 SYDVKM. CDR3: CASGLPGPDGEQYF. The DNA for the CDR3 is TGTGCCAGCGGCCTTCCGGGACCGGACGGCGAGCAGTACTTC.

Turning to this clonotype: Relative to the germline gene, one junction end is altered; a read error may explain this. The chain recombines TRBV6-2 or TRBV6-3 with TRBJ2-1; D remains unclear. This CDR3 comprises 11 residues. Germline lookup yields CDR1 MNHEY and CDR2 SVGEGT. CDR3 DNA: TGTGCCAGCAGTGGATACAATGAGCAGCTCTTC. It codes for CASSGYNEQLF.

This clonotype was observed many times. The J gene is TRBJ2-7, the V gene TRBV28, with a possible D match to TRBD1 (6 bases). This CDR3 is 15 amino acids long. The V end was cut by 6 bases, the J end by 2 bases, with 17 bases between. Germline assignment: CDR1 MDHEN and CDR2 SYDVKM. CDR3: CASSGNDRLTYEQYF. CDR3 nucleotides: TGTGCCAGCAGCGGTAACGACAGGCTAACCTACGAGCAGTACTTC.

This clonotype was seen many times. V usage is TRBV27 and J usage is TRBJ1-5; the match to TRBD1 covers 10 bases. V trimming: 6 bases; J trimming: 6 bases; junction bases outside the gene matches: 8. In germline, CDR1 is MNHEY, CDR2 SMNVEV (reference sequence). This CDR3 comprises 15 residues. The CDR3 here is CASRRQGATVQPQHF. For the CDR3, the DNA is TGTGCCAGCAGGAGACAGGGGGCGACCGTTCAGCCCCAGCATTTT.

This chain connects TRBV7-9 to TRBJ2-5; D is perhaps TRBD2 (6 bases). The length of the CDR3 is 14 residues. Trimming pared 5 bases from V and 1 base from J, leaving 11 bases between. Germline V gene lookup returns CDR1 SEHNR and CDR2 FQNEAQ (reference sequence). Here the CDR3 DNA reads TGTGCCAGCAGCCCTCTAGCGATCCAAGAGACCCAGTACTTC. The encoded protein is CASSPLAIQETQYF.

CDR3 nucleotides: TGTGCCAGCAGCTTGGCCCTAGCGGAGTACAATGAGCAGTTCTTC. Translating it yields CASSLALAEYNEQFF. The genes are TRBV5-6 and TRBJ2-1, with 7 bases lining up with TRBD2. The germline V gene has CDR1 SGHDT and CDR2 YYEEEE. The CDR3 length is 15 residues. J gave up 4 bases and V 0 bases, and 4 bases lay outside the gene matches.